Sequencing of this TCR beta chain was carried out in a study of blood T cell repertoires in COVID-19. Study information: Acute and convalescent COVID-19 samples came from the United States, Italy and Spain. PBMCs, B-cell-depleted T cells, or T cells were the source of the cDNA or gDNA that made up the material.

Trimming took off 7 bases at V and 3 bases at J, with 13 bases between the two ends. The CDR3 is made up of 14 amino acids. Germline V gene data show CDR1 as SNHLY and CDR2 as FYNNEI. Original processing methods: Using reference gene primer amplification, nucleated cell counts were estimated. The table came from immunoSEQ multiplex PCR; TCRdb's copy has only in-frame clones and leaves some out. Clone size and the V and J calls come from that table; the DNA yielded D and trimming. The sample holds approximately 85,000 clones; approximately 89% are singletons and the top ten take approximately 2.4%. The sequence was obtained from a man aged 50-60 years with acute or convalescent COVID-19. The sample comprised peripheral blood. The genes are TRBV2 and TRBJ2-1; possibly TRBD1 for D (5 bases). Here the CDR3 DNA reads TGTGCCAGCACTAAGGGGCATCTCTACAATGAGCAGTTCTTC. Its protein is CASTKGHLYNEQFF.